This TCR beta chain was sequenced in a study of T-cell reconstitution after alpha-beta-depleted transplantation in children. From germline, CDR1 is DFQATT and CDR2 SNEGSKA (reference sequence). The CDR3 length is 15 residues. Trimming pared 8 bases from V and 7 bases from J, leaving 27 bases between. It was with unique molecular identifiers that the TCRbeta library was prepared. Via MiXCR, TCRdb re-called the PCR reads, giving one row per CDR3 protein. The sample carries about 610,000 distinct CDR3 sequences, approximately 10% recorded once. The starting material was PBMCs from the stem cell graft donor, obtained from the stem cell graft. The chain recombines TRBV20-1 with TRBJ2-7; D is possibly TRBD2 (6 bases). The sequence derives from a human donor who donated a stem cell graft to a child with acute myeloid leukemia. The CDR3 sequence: CSTTLWTTNCLEQYF. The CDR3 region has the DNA TGCAGTACCACTCTCTGGACTACTAATTGTCTGGAGCAGTACTTC.